The clone carrying this T cell receptor beta chain was observed a single time. Its specificity is unknown. The data were taken from a study of OX40 agonist ivuxolimab in advanced cancers. Clones were read by immunoSEQ multiplex PCR, and TCRdb kept only the in-frame ones, dropping some. There are about 41,000 clones in the sample; less than 85% occur only once, and around 4% lies in the top ten. At baseline, cycle 4 day 1, and cycle 7 day 1, blood was sampled. Overall study results and limits: The investigators did not determine what antigen specificity the expanded peripheral T cells had. Expanded clones were, on average, more numerous among CD8+ T cells than CD4+.

The source is an adult with an advanced solid tumor such as melanoma, head and neck, liver or kidney cancer. The starting material was CD4+ or CD8+ T cells sorted from blood, obtained in a trial of the OX40 agonist ivuxolimab.

The CDR3 DNA sequence: TGTGCCAGCAGCCCTAGCGGGGGGTCCCACGAGCAGTACTTC. As protein: CASSPSGGSHEQYF. J is TRBJ2-7 and V is TRBV4-2, with 11 positions matching TRBD2. Germline CDR1 and CDR2: LGHNA and YNFKEQ. The CDR3 contains 14 residues. J was trimmed by 5 bases and V by 4 bases; bases with no gene match: 4.